Listed below are T cell receptor beta chains from one sample, sequenced in a study of lymphopenia after photon versus proton radiotherapy. The method was immunoSEQ multiplex PCR; TCRdb's version includes in-frame clones alone and lacks a portion of them. The sample shows 70,000 or so clones, about nine tenths of them seen only once. The source material was peripheral blood, sampled from a patient treated with photon-based radiotherapy. Receptors originate from a woman between 70 and 85 years old with pancreatic cancer. Both conserved end residues are part of each CDR3. The order of the fields is V gene, J gene, clone size, D gene, CDR3 DNA, CDR3 protein. D genes are given only for firm matches. Clone size appears in some rows only: once, few, many, or a class for an expanded clone.

TRBV19	TRBJ2-2	few	-	TGTGCCAGTAGTATTGATGGTCGGGAGCTGTTTTTT	CASSIDGRELFF
TRBV7-3	TRBJ2-2	-	-	TGTGCCAGCAGCTTATTCGACCCGACCGGGGAGCTGTTTTTT	CASSLFDPTGELFF
TRBV14	TRBJ2-6	-	-	TGTGCCAGCAGCAGTCTTATGCGGTCTGGGGCCAACGTCCTGACTTTC	CASSSLMRSGANVLTF
TRBV2	TRBJ2-7	-	-	TGTGCCAGCAGCCAGGACAGCTACGAGCAGTACTTC	CASSQDSYEQYF
TRBV6-5	TRBJ1-5	-	-	TGTGCCAGCAGTCCCGCGACAGGCCCCCTTCAGCCCCAGCATTTT	CASSPATGPLQPQHF
TRBV7-2	TRBJ2-5	-	TRBD1	TGTGCCAGCAGCTTAGGGGGACAGGGGCACACCCAGTACTTC	CASSLGGQGHTQYF
TRBV7-8	TRBJ2-1	-	TRBD1	TGTGCCAGCAGCTTACCCAAAGGGACAGGGGTCTACAATGAGCAGTTCTTC	CASSLPKGTGVYNEQFF
TRBV4-2	TRBJ2-3	-	TRBD2	TGTGCCAGCAGCCAGGACCGGGAGGGCGCAGATACGCAGTATTTT	CASSQDREGADTQYF
TRBV2	TRBJ2-7	-	TRBD1	TGTGCCAGCAGGCGGACAGGGGGCTCGGGGGAGCAGTACTTC	CASRRTGGSGEQYF
TRBV5-6	TRBJ1-1	-	-	TGTGCCAGCAGCTTGGCGGGGGGGAACACTGAAGCTTTCTTT	CASSLAGGNTEAFF
TRBV4-2	TRBJ1-3	-	-	TGTGCCAGCAGCCAAGAATGGGGCTCTGGAAACACCATATATTTT	CASSQEWGSGNTIYF
TRBV9	TRBJ2-1	-	-	TGTGCCAGCAGCGTAGGGCGGAGCAGCGAGCAGTTCTTC	CASSVGRSSEQFF
TRBV7-6	TRBJ1-1	-	-	TGTGCCAGCAGGTCTACGGGGGGGTCAGCTTTCTTT	CASRSTGGSAFF
TRBV13	TRBJ2-3	once	-	TGTGCCAGCAGCTCTTGGGACCGCGGTCCTACGCAGTATTTT	CASSSWDRGPTQYF
TRBV11-3	TRBJ1-3	-	TRBD1	TGTGCCAGCAGCTCCAACCGGGGGGACAGGGGAAATGGAAACACCATATATTTT	CASSSNRGDRGNGNTIYF
TRBV4-1	TRBJ2-2	-	-	TGCGCCAGCAGCCAAGAGGCTTTGAACACCGGGGAGCTGTTTTTT	CASSQEALNTGELFF
TRBV6-1	TRBJ2-6	-	-	TGTGCCAGCGCTCAGGGAAGCTCTGGGGCCAACGTCCTGACTTTC	CASAQGSSGANVLTF
TRBV2	TRBJ1-2	-	-	TGTGCCAGCAGCTCCTCGGGTAGAAGGTCCCCGAGGGACTATGGCTACACCTTC	CASSSSGRRSPRDYGYTF
TRBV6-1	TRBJ1-5	-	-	TGTGCCAGCAGTTCCCAGGGCGGTCAGCCCCAGCATTTT	CASSSQGGQPQHF
TRBV5-1	TRBJ2-5	once	-	TGCGCCAGCAGCTGGGACAAGCCCCAAGAGACCCAGTACTTC	CASSWDKPQETQYF
TRBV28	TRBJ2-2	-	TRBD1	TGTGCCAGCAGTCGACAGGGGATCACCGGGGAGCTGTTTTTT	CASSRQGITGELFF
TRBV4-3	TRBJ1-1	-	-	TGCGCCAGCAGCCGACAGCTCGGACAGAACACTGAAGCTTTCTTT	CASSRQLGQNTEAFF
TRBV4-3	TRBJ2-7	-	TRBD2	TGCGCCAGCAGCCAAGATCTCACTAGCGGGAGTGCAGACGAGCAGTACTTC	CASSQDLTSGSADEQYF
TRBV5-4	TRBJ1-4	-	TRBD1	TGTGCCAGCAGCTTGGACCAGGGGAGACAGGGTGAAAAACTGTTTTTT	CASSLDQGRQGEKLFF
TRBV5-1	TRBJ2-4	-	-	TGCGCCAGCAGCCCCTCTCGCGACGGGACTCTAGGGAACATTCAGTACTTC	CASSPSRDGTLGNIQYF
TRBV7-9	TRBJ2-3	-	-	TGTGCCAGCAGCTTAGAGATCGAGCTTACGCAGTATTTT	CASSLEIELTQYF